This is a list of T cell receptor beta chains from one sample in a study of cytomegalovirus exposure and HLA in healthy donors. Sequencing was performed with immunoSEQ multiplex PCR; in TCRdb, only in-frame clones are kept and a portion is missing. The data show over 100,000 clones, around nine tenths seen once. Material: PBMCs. The receptors come from a woman aged 18-30 years in good health and CMV-seronegative. The CDR3 runs from the conserved cysteine through the conserved F or W. Each record gives: clone size, V gene, D gene, J gene, CDR3 protein, CDR3 DNA. A D gene is named only where the DNA matches it firmly. A clone size is listed for some rows: how often the clone was seen (once, few, many), or a class if it is expanded.

clone_size: -; v_call: TRBV12-5; d_call: -; j_call: TRBJ1-1; cdr3_aa: CASRGVHMNTEAFF; cdr3_nt: TGTGCTAGCCGGGGGGTTCATATGAACACTGAAGCTTTCTTT
clone_size: -; v_call: TRBV5-1; d_call: TRBD2; j_call: TRBJ2-5; cdr3_aa: CASSLSGGRGETQYF; cdr3_nt: TGCGCCAGCAGCCTTTCGGGGGGGCGGGGAGAGACCCAGTACTTC
clone_size: -; v_call: TRBV7-9; d_call: TRBD1; j_call: TRBJ1-1; cdr3_aa: CASSYVTGVNTEAFF; cdr3_nt: TGTGCCAGCAGCTACGTTACAGGGGTGAACACTGAAGCTTTCTTT
clone_size: -; v_call: TRBV7-3; d_call: -; j_call: TRBJ2-3; cdr3_aa: CASSPYRADTQYF; cdr3_nt: TGTGCCAGCAGCCCGTACAGGGCAGATACGCAGTATTTT
clone_size: -; v_call: TRBV7-6; d_call: -; j_call: TRBJ2-1; cdr3_aa: CASSLGRWGRHDEQFF; cdr3_nt: TGTGCCAGCAGCTTAGGAAGGTGGGGGAGGCATGATGAGCAGTTCTTC
clone_size: -; v_call: TRBV7-6; d_call: TRBD2; j_call: TRBJ2-1; cdr3_aa: CASSPWGGGDNEQFF; cdr3_nt: TGTGCCAGCAGCCCATGGGGCGGGGGGGACAATGAGCAGTTCTTC
clone_size: -; v_call: TRBV28; d_call: TRBD2; j_call: TRBJ2-7; cdr3_aa: CASSDRLAGGPAEQYF; cdr3_nt: TGTGCCAGCAGTGATCGACTAGCGGGAGGCCCGGCCGAGCAGTACTTC
clone_size: -; v_call: TRBV18; d_call: -; j_call: TRBJ1-2; cdr3_aa: CASSPQAGFYGYTF; cdr3_nt: TGTGCCAGCTCACCACAGGCAGGTTTCTATGGCTACACCTTC
clone_size: -; v_call: TRBV6-5; d_call: TRBD2; j_call: TRBJ2-1; cdr3_aa: CASSYSFSSGSQKFF; cdr3_nt: TGTGCCAGCAGTTATTCTTTCTCTAGCGGGAGCCAAAAGTTCTTC
clone_size: once; v_call: TRBV2; d_call: TRBD2; j_call: TRBJ2-7; cdr3_aa: CASRILSGNDYEQYF; cdr3_nt: TGTGCCAGCAGGATCCTGAGCGGGAACGACTACGAGCAGTACTTC
clone_size: -; v_call: TRBV7-9; d_call: -; j_call: TRBJ2-6; cdr3_aa: CASSLRASGEANVLTF; cdr3_nt: TGTGCCAGCAGCTTAAGGGCAAGCGGTGAGGCCAACGTCCTGACTTTC
clone_size: -; v_call: TRBV9; d_call: TRBD1; j_call: TRBJ2-3; cdr3_aa: CASSVQGGTDTQYF; cdr3_nt: TGTGCCAGCAGCGTACAGGGGGGCACAGATACGCAGTATTTT
clone_size: -; v_call: TRBV6-4; d_call: -; j_call: TRBJ2-3; cdr3_aa: CASSDTAASSTDTQYF; cdr3_nt: TGTGCCAGCAGTGACACTGCTGCATCTAGCACAGATACGCAGTATTTT
clone_size: -; v_call: TRBV7-2; d_call: TRBD2; j_call: TRBJ2-2; cdr3_aa: CASRGTSGMSNTGELFF; cdr3_nt: TGTGCCAGCAGGGGGACTAGCGGGATGTCGAACACCGGGGAGCTGTTTTTT
clone_size: -; v_call: TRBV4-2; d_call: TRBD2; j_call: TRBJ2-1; cdr3_aa: CASSQAVAGGLGNNEQFF; cdr3_nt: TGTGCCAGCAGCCAAGCGGTAGCGGGGGGGCTTGGAAACAATGAGCAGTTCTTC
clone_size: -; v_call: TRBV28; d_call: TRBD1; j_call: TRBJ2-7; cdr3_aa: CASSFRTGRMAYEQYF; cdr3_nt: TGTGCCAGCAGCTTCCGGACAGGGAGGATGGCCTACGAGCAGTACTTC
clone_size: -; v_call: TRBV7-8; d_call: TRBD1; j_call: TRBJ2-5; cdr3_aa: CASSQVDRLQETQYF; cdr3_nt: TGTGCCAGCAGTCAAGTGGACAGGCTCCAAGAGACCCAGTACTTC
clone_size: -; v_call: TRBV2; d_call: TRBD1; j_call: TRBJ2-5; cdr3_aa: CASTARDRDRETQYF; cdr3_nt: TGTGCCAGCACAGCCCGGGACAGGGATCGGGAGACCCAGTACTTC
clone_size: -; v_call: TRBV6-5; d_call: -; j_call: TRBJ2-7; cdr3_aa: CASSYSWDSYYEQYF; cdr3_nt: TGTGCCAGCAGTTACTCTTGGGACTCGTACTACGAGCAGTACTTC
clone_size: -; v_call: TRBV28; d_call: -; j_call: TRBJ1-5; cdr3_aa: CASSFRGVGPQHF; cdr3_nt: TGTGCCAGCAGTTTTCGGGGTGTAGGACCCCAGCATTTT
clone_size: -; v_call: TRBV27; d_call: TRBD2; j_call: TRBJ2-7; cdr3_aa: CASSLSSGASYEQYF; cdr3_nt: TGTGCCAGCAGTTTATCAAGCGGGGCTTCCTACGAGCAGTACTTC